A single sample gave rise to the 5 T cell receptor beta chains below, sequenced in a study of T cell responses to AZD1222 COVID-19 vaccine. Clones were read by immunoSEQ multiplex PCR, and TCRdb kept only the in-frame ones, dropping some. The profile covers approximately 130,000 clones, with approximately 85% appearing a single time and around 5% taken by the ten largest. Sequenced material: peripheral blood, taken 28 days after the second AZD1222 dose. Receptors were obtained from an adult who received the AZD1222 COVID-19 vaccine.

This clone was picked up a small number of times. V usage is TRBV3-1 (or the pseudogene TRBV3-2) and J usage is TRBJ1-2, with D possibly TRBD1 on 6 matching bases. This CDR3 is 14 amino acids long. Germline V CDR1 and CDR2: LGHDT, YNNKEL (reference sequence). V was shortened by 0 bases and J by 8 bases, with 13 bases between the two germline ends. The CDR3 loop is CASSQEVTGRGYTF. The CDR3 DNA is TGTGCCAGCAGCCAAGAGGTAACAGGGAGAGGCTACACCTTC.

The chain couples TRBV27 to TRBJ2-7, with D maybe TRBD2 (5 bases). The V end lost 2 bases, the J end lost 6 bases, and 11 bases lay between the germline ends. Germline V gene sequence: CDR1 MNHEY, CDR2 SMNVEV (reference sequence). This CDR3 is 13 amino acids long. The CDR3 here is CASSLTWESEQYF. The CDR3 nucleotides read TGTGCCAGCAGTTTAACCTGGGAGAGCGAGCAGTACTTC.

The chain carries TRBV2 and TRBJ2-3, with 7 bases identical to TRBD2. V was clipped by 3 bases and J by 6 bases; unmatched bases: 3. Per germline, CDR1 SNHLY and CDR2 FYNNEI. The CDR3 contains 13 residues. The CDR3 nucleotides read TGTGCCAGCAGTGAGGCGGGAGTGGATACGCAGTATTTT. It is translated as CASSEAGVDTQYF.

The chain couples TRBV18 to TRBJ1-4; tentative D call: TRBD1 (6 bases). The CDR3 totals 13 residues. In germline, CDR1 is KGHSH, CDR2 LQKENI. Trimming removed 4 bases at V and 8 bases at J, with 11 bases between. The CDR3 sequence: CASSQTGKEKLFF. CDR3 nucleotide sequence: TGTGCCAGCTCACAAACAGGGAAGGAAAAACTGTTTTTT.

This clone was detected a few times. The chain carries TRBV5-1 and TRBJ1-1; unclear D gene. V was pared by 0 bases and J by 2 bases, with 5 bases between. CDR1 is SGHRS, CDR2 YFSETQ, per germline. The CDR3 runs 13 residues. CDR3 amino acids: CASSLGINTEAFF. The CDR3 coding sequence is TGCGCCAGCAGCTTGGGGATAAACACTGAAGCTTTCTTT.